One and the same sample provided the 28 T cell receptor beta chains below, sequenced in a study of blood T cell repertoires in COVID-19. Data came from immunoSEQ multiplex PCR; TCRdb stores just in-frame clones and leaves some out. The table has about 240,000 clones, 82% seen once. The specimen was peripheral blood. These receptors were collected from a woman younger than 30 with acute or convalescent COVID-19.

The genes are TRBV9 and TRBJ2-7; D gene ambiguous. The ends were cut back, 4 bases at V and 6 bases at J, with 11 bases in the middle. In germline, CDR1 is SGDLS, CDR2 YYNGEE. This CDR3 is built from 12 residues. CDR3: CASSSVTGEQYF. CDR3 DNA: TGTGCCAGCAGCTCCGTGACGGGCGAGCAGTACTTC.

The CDR3 sequence is CASTRRGYSYEQYF. The CDR3, as DNA: TGCGCCAGCACTCGCAGGGGCTACTCCTACGAGCAGTACTTC. The chain links TRBV23-1 to TRBJ2-7; TRBD1 is a possible D gene (6 bases). TRBV23-1 carries the ORF label, with uncertain function. The V end lost 7 bases, the J end lost 0 bases, and 13 bases lay between the germline ends. This CDR3 has 14 amino acids.

The gene calls are TRBV11-2 and TRBJ1-1; possible D gene TRBD1, 5 bases. The CDR3 consists of 15 residues. CDR1 and CDR2 from the germline V gene are SGHAT and FQNNGV. V was trimmed by 1 base and J by 1 base, leaving 10 bases between them. The CDR3 sequence: CASSLGQPWNTEAFF. In nucleotides, the CDR3 is TGTGCCAGCAGCTTAGGACAGCCCTGGAACACTGAAGCTTTCTTT.

The V call is TRBV19, the J call TRBJ2-1; D is uncertain. The V end lost 3 bases, the J end lost 0 bases, and 9 bases lay between the germline ends. Germline V gives CDR1 LNHDA, CDR2 SQIVND (reference sequence). The CDR3 runs to 15 residues. CDR3: CASSIYRSSYNEQFF. CDR3 nucleotide sequence: TGTGCCAGTAGTATCTACAGAAGCTCCTACAATGAGCAGTTCTTC.

The genes are TRBV24-1 and TRBJ2-3; TRBD1 agrees at 8 bases. Germline trimming cut 5 bases from V and 1 base from J; bases unmatched to any gene: 4. CDR1 and CDR2 from the germline V gene are KGHDR and SFDVKD. The CDR3 sequence is 15 residues long. Here the CDR3 reads CATSAPTGGTDTQYF. The CDR3 bases are TGTGCCACCAGTGCCCCGACAGGGGGCACAGATACGCAGTATTTT.

The rearrangement joins TRBV10-3 to TRBJ2-2; 13 bases map to TRBD2. The CDR3 covers 15 residues. After removal of 10 bases from V and 3 bases from J, the junction contained 5 bases not matched to a gene. Germline V gene lookup returns CDR1 ENHRY and CDR2 SYGVKD. In nucleotides, the CDR3 is TGTGCCACCAGGACTAGCGGGAGAGACACCGGGGAGCTGTTTTTT. This gives the protein CATRTSGRDTGELFF.

The chain combines TRBV24-1 with TRBJ2-5; 7 nucleotides agree with TRBD1. The CDR3 loop spans 15 amino acids. Germline-derived CDR1 and CDR2 are KGHDR and SFDVKD. J was trimmed by 5 bases and V by 4 bases; bases with no gene match: 9. The CDR3 nucleotides read TGTGCCACCAGTGACCCTGGACAGGTCGTCGAGACCCAGTACTTC. It yields the protein CATSDPGQVVETQYF.

V usage is TRBV15 and J usage is TRBJ1-1; D is unresolved. Trimming shortened V by 0 bases and J by 0 bases, and 5 bases separated the two germline ends. Germline-derived CDR1 and CDR2 are LNHNV and YYDKDF (reference sequence). CDR3 length: 14 amino acids. For the CDR3, the DNA is TGTGCCACCAGCAGAGATGAGATGAACACTGAAGCTTTCTTT. Translating gives CATSRDEMNTEAFF.

With regard to this clone: A single base separates this from a much larger clone, so it may be a read error. The rearrangement joins TRBV12-3 or TRBV12-4 to TRBJ2-1; weak D call: TRBD2 (6 bases). The CDR3 totals 13 residues. V lost 4 bases to trimming and J lost 3 bases, with 7 bases between them. Written as DNA, the CDR3 is TGTGCCAGCAGTTCGACTAGCTACAATGAGCAGTTCTTC. This encodes CASSSTSYNEQFF.

This clone was seen only a few times. The chain combines TRBV6-2 or TRBV6-3 with TRBJ1-5, with a weak D call TRBD1 (5 bases). The CDR3 extends over 15 amino acids. Trimming removed 4 bases from V and 6 bases from J, with 16 bases in between. Germline loops: CDR1 MNHEY, CDR2 SVGEGT. The CDR3 bases are TGTGCCAGCAGTTCAGGGCAGGGTACAGGTCAGCCCCAGCATTTT. Its translation: CASSSGQGTGQPQHF.

The chain combines TRBV16 with TRBJ1-3, with 9 bases lining up with TRBD1. The CDR3 totals 16 residues. Germline trimming cut 0 bases from V and 2 bases from J; bases unmatched to any gene: 2. CDR1 is KGHSY, CDR2 FQNENV, per germline. CDR3 nucleotide sequence: TGTGCCAGCAGCCAATCCGGGACAGGGCCTGGAAACACCATATATTTT. Translated: CASSQSGTGPGNTIYF.

The chain joins TRBV19 to TRBJ2-7, with a possible D match to TRBD2 (6 bases). Germline V lookup: CDR1 LNHDA, CDR2 SQIVND (reference sequence). This CDR3 spans 15 amino acids. Trimming removed 3 bases at V and 5 bases at J, with 17 bases between. The DNA of the CDR3 is TGTGCCAGTAGTATTAAAAAGGGAGGAAGAGACGAGCAGTACTTC. This codes for CASSIKKGGRDEQYF.

The rearrangement links TRBV10-1 to TRBJ1-5; 8 positions match TRBD1. This CDR3 has 18 residues. Germline CDR1 is WNHNN and CDR2 is SYGVQD (reference sequence). J gave up 0 bases and V 9 bases, and 16 bases lay outside the gene matches. In nucleotides, the CDR3 is TGCGCCAGGACCTGCCACGGACAGGGAAAGATTAGCAATCAGCCCCAGCATTTT. It yields the protein CARTCHGQGKISNQPQHF.

V is TRBV30 and J is TRBJ1-1, with D possibly being TRBD1 (6 bases). The CDR3 runs 13 residues. The germline V and J ends were trimmed by 0 bases and 8 bases, with 13 bases remaining between them. Germline values: CDR1 GTSNPN, CDR2 SVGIG (reference sequence). CDR3 sequence (DNA): TGTGCCTGGAGTGTCTCGGGGGGCAGGGAAGCTTTCTTT. Its translation is CAWSVSGGREAFF.

The rearrangement joins TRBV3-1 (or the pseudogene TRBV3-2) to TRBJ2-1, with 8 bases lining up with TRBD2. The CDR3 is 15 residues long. Germline V gene data show CDR1 as LGHDT and CDR2 as YNNKEL (reference sequence). V lost 4 bases, J lost 8 bases, and 10 bases stayed unmatched. CDR3 loop: CASSRGLAGFYEQFF. The CDR3 nucleotides read TGTGCCAGCAGCCGAGGACTAGCTGGGTTCTATGAGCAGTTCTTC.

This chain links TRBV2 with TRBJ1-2; D perhaps matches TRBD1 (6 bases). Germline V gene data show CDR1 as SNHLY and CDR2 as FYNNEI. This CDR3 contains 16 residues. Trimming shortened V by 6 bases and J by 4 bases, and 21 bases separated the two germline ends. The CDR3 DNA follows: TGTGCCAGCAGCCACCCCGGGACAAATTTAGTCTATGGCTACACCTTC. It yields the protein CASSHPGTNLVYGYTF.

The rearrangement links TRBV5-6 to TRBJ2-1; the match to TRBD2 covers 13 bases. Per the germline V gene, CDR1 is SGHDT and CDR2 is YYEEEE. V lost 4 bases, J lost 8 bases, and 9 bases stayed unmatched. CDR3 length: 16 residues. CDR3 residues: CASSGGTSGNYYEQFF. In DNA, the CDR3 is TGTGCCAGCAGCGGAGGGACTAGCGGGAATTATTATGAGCAGTTCTTC.

The chain has TRBV2 and TRBJ2-1, with D perhaps TRBD2 (6 bases). Looked up from germline, CDR1 is SNHLY and CDR2 is FYNNEI. Trimming removed 3 bases from V and 12 bases from J, with 21 bases in between. The CDR3 has 15 amino acids. Written as DNA, the CDR3 is TGTGCCAGCAGTGACCCACCAAGGAGCCTGGGGGGGCAGTTCTTC. This translates into CASSDPPRSLGGQFF.

With respect to this clone: This may arise from a read error, as a much more abundant clone is one base away. The genes are TRBV5-1 and TRBJ1-3; TRBD1 matches 7 bases. After removal of 4 bases from V and 0 bases from J, the junction contained 4 bases not matched to a gene. Germline V gene lookup returns CDR1 SGHRS and CDR2 YFSETQ. The CDR3 totals 15 residues. CDR3 sequence reads: CASSQGQSSGNTIYF. The CDR3 coding sequence is TGCGCCAGCAGCCAGGGACAGAGCTCTGGAAACACCATATATTTT.

This clone was detected only once. The chain has TRBV29-1 and TRBJ1-5, with 9 bases that match TRBD1. CDR1 and CDR2 (germline): SQVTM, ANQGSEA. This CDR3 comprises 18 residues. J was trimmed by 0 bases and V by 3 bases; bases with no gene match: 12. CDR3 coding DNA: TGCAGCGTTGAGATAGGACAGGGGAGGAACCTTAGCAATCAGCCCCAGCATTTT. Protein: CSVEIGQGRNLSNQPQHF.

J is TRBJ1-5 and V is TRBV3-1 (or the pseudogene TRBV3-2); perhaps TRBD1 as D (6 bases). V was cut by 1 base and J by 3 bases, with 10 bases left in between. This CDR3 has 15 residues. Per germline, CDR1 LGHDT and CDR2 YNNKEL (reference sequence). CDR3 DNA sequence: TGTGCCAGCAGCCAAGGCGGGGGCTTCAATCAGCCCCAGCATTTT. Amino acids: CASSQGGGFNQPQHF.

This clone was counted a single time. J is TRBJ2-1 and V is TRBV14; no firm D call. The V end was cut by 3 bases, the J end by 12 bases, with 15 bases between. The CDR3 length is 13 residues. Germline CDR1 reads SGHDN; CDR2 reads FVKESK. The CDR3: CASSHLSVVWQFF. CDR3 sequence (DNA): TGTGCCAGCAGCCACCTAAGTGTGGTGTGGCAGTTCTTC.

The chain has TRBV5-1 and TRBJ1-2; 8 bases match TRBD1. Trimming at V came to 4 bases and at J to 5 bases, leaving 13 bases not matched to a gene. The CDR3 length is 16 residues. Germline CDR1 SGHRS, CDR2 YFSETQ. The CDR3: CASSLGTGRRLYGYTF. CDR3 nucleotides: TGCGCCAGCAGCCTCGGGACAGGCAGGCGGTTGTATGGCTACACCTTC.

The chain employs TRBV27 and TRBJ2-7; possibly TRBD2 for D (6 bases). CDR3 length: 14 amino acids. With 1 base removed from V and 6 bases from J, the gap between germline ends came to 13 bases. Germline V lookup: CDR1 MNHEY, CDR2 SMNVEV (reference sequence). CDR3 sequence: CASSLWAGMGEQYF. CDR3 DNA: TGTGCCAGCAGTTTATGGGCGGGAATGGGCGAGCAGTACTTC.

This clone was seen repeatedly, ten times or more. V usage is TRBV5-4 and J usage is TRBJ1-2; possible D gene TRBD1, 5 bases. Germline CDR1 is SGHNT and CDR2 is YYREEE (reference sequence). CDR3 size: 12 residues. With 2 bases removed from V and 8 bases from J, the gap between germline ends came to 10 bases. This CDR3 reads CASSFQGWGYTF. The CDR3 nucleotides read TGTGCCAGCAGCTTTCAGGGTTGGGGCTACACCTTC.

V gene TRBV7-9 combines with J gene TRBJ2-6; 10 nucleotides agree with TRBD1. The ends lost 2 bases at V and 0 bases at J; junction bases unmatched: 4. Germline CDR1 is SEHNR and CDR2 is FQNEAQ (reference sequence). This CDR3 region has 18 residues. The CDR3 region is CASSLQGQGPSGANVLTF. The CDR3 bases are TGTGCCAGCAGCTTACAGGGACAGGGGCCCTCTGGGGCCAACGTCCTGACTTTC.

The chain employs TRBV5-8 and TRBJ2-7; D is possibly TRBD2 (5 bases). Trimming cost V 3 bases and J 2 bases, with 15 bases left between them. Per germline, CDR1 SGHTS and CDR2 YDEGEE. This CDR3 is 15 amino acids long. Here the CDR3 reads CASSWGTGKPYEQYF. In DNA, the CDR3 is TGTGCCAGCAGCTGGGGAACGGGAAAACCCTACGAGCAGTACTTC.

The chain is built from TRBV4-1 and TRBJ2-7; a weak D match, TRBD2 (5 bases). The CDR3 is 16 residues long. Germline V gene data show CDR1 as MGHRA and CDR2 as YSYEKL. V was trimmed by 4 bases and J by 0 bases, leaving 16 bases between them. CDR3 protein: CASSPGSSNPSYEQYF. As DNA, the CDR3 is TGCGCCAGCAGCCCGGGGTCCTCTAATCCCTCCTACGAGCAGTACTTC.